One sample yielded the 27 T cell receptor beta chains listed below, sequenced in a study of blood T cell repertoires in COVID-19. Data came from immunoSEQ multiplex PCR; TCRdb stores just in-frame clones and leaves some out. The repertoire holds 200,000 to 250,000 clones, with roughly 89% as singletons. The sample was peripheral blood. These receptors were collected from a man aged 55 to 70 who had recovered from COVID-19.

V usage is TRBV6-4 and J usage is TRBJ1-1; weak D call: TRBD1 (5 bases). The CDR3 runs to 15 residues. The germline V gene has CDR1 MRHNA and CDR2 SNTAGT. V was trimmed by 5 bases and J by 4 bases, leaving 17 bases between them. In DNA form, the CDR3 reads TGTGCCAGCAGTCGGCAGGCCGACAGCCGCACTGAAGCTTTCTTT. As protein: CASSRQADSRTEAFF.

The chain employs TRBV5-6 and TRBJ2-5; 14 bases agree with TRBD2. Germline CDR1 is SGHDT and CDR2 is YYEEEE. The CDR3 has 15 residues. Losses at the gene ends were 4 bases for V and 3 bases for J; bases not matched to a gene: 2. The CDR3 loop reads CASSQGLAGEETQYF. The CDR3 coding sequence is TGTGCCAGCAGCCAGGGACTAGCGGGGGAAGAGACCCAGTACTTC.

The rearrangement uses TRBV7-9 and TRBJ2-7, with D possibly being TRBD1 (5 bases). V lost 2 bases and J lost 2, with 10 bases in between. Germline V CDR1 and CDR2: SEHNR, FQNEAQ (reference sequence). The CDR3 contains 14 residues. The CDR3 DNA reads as TGTGCCAGCAGCTTACTGGCAGGGCCCTACGAGCAGTACTTC. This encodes CASSLLAGPYEQYF.

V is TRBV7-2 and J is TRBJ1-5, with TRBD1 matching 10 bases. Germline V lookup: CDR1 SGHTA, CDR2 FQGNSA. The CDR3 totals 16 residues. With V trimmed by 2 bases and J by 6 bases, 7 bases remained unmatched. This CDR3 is CASSLLETGGRQPQHF. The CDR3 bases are TGTGCCAGCAGCTTACTTGAGACAGGGGGCCGTCAGCCCCAGCATTTT.

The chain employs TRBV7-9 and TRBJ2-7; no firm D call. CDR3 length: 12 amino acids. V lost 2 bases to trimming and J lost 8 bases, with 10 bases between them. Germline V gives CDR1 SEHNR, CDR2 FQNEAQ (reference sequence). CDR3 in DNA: TGTGCCAGCAGCTTACTGTCAGACAAGCAGTACTTC. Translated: CASSLLSDKQYF.

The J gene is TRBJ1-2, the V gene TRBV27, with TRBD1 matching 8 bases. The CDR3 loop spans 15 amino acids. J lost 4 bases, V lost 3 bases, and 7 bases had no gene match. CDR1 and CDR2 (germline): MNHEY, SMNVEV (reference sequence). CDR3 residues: CASSFLQGGGYGYTF. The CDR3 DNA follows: TGTGCCAGCAGTTTTTTACAGGGGGGTGGCTATGGCTACACCTTC.

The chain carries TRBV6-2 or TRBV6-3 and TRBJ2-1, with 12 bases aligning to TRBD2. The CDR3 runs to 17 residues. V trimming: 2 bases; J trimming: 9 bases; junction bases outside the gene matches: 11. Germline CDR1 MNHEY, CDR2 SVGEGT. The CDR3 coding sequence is TGTGCCAGCAGTTACGGGCCGAGGACTAGCGGGACGGGTGAGCAGTTCTTC. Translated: CASSYGPRTSGTGEQFF.

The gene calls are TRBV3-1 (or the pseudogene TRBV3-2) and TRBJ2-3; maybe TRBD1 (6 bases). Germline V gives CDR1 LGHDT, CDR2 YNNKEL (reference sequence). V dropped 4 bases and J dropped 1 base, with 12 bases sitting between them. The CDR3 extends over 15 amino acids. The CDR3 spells CASSPGQIRTDTQYF. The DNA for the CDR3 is TGTGCCAGCAGCCCCGGACAGATACGCACAGATACGCAGTATTTT.

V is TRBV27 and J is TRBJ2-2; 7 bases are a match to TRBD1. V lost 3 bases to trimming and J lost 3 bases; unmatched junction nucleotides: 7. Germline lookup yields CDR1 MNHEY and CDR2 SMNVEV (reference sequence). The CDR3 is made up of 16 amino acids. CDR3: CASSLTGQIHTGELFF. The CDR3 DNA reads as TGTGCCAGCAGTTTGACGGGACAGATACACACCGGGGAGCTGTTTTTT.

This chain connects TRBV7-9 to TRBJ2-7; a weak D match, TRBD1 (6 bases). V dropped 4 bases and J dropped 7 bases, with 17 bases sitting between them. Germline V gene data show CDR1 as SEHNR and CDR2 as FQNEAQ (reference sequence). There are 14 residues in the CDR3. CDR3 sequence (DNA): TGTGCCAGCAGCTCAGGGGACAAACTACGAGAGCAGTACTTC. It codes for CASSSGDKLREQYF.

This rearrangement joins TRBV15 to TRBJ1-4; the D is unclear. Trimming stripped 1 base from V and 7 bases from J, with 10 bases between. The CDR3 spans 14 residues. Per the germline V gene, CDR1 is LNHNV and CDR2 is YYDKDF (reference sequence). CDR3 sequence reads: CATSRVVGVEKLFF. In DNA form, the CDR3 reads TGTGCCACCAGCAGAGTCGTCGGAGTTGAAAAACTGTTTTTT.

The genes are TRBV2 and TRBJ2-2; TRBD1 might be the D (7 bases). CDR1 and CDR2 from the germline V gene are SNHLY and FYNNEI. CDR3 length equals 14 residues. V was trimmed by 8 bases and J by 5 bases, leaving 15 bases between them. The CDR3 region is CASSRQGGTGELFF. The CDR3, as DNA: TGTGCCAGCTCCAGACAGGGAGGAACCGGGGAGCTGTTTTTT.

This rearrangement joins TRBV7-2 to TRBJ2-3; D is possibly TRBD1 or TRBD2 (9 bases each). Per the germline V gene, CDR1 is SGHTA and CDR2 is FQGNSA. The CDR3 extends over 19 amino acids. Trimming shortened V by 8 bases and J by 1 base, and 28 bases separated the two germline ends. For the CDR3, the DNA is TGTGCCAGCCGACCTGGACAGGGGAAGGAGCGGGGGGGCACAGATACGCAGTATTTT. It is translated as CASRPGQGKERGGTDTQYF.

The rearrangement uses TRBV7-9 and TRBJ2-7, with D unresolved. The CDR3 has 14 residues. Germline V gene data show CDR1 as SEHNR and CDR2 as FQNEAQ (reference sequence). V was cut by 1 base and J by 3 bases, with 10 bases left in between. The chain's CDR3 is CASSLGGADYEQYF. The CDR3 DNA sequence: TGTGCCAGCAGCTTAGGTGGCGCGGACTACGAGCAGTACTTC.

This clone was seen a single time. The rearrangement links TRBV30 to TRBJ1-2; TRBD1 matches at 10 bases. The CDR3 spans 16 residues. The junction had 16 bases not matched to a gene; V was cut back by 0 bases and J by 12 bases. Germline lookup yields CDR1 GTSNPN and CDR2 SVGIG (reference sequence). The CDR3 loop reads CAWSVIRTGGSGVDTF. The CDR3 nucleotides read TGTGCCTGGAGTGTAATCCGGACAGGGGGTTCCGGGGTAGACACCTTC. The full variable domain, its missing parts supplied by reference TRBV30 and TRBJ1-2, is SQTIHQWPATLVQPVGSPLSLECTVEGTSNPNLYWYRQAAGRGLQLLFYSVGIGQISSEVPQNLSASRPQDRQFILSSKKLLLSDSGFYLCAWSVIRTGGSGVDTFGSGTRLTVV.

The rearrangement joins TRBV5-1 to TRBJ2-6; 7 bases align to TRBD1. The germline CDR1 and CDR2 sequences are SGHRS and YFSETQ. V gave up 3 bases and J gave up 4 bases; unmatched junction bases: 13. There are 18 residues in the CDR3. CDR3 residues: CASSWQGAGGQGANVLTF. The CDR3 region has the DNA TGCGCCAGCAGCTGGCAGGGCGCAGGGGGTCAAGGGGCCAACGTCCTGACTTTC.

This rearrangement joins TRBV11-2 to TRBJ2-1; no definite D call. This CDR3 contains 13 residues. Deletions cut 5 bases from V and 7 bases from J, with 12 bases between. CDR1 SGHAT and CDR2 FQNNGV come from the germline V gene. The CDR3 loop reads CASSPHGVNEQFF. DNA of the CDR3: TGTGCCAGCAGCCCCCATGGAGTAAATGAGCAGTTCTTC.

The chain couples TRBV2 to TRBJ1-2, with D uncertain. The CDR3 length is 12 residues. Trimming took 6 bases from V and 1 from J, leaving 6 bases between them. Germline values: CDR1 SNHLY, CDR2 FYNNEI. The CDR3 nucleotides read TGTGCCAGCAGAGGAGGTAACTATGGCTACACCTTC. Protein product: CASRGGNYGYTF.

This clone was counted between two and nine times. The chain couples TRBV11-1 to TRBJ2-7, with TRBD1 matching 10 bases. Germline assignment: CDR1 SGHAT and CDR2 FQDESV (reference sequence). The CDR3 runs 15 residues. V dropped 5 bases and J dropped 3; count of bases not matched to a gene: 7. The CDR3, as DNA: TGTGCCAGCAGCCTAGAGGGACAGGGGTACTACGAGCAGTACTTC. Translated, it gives CASSLEGQGYYEQYF.

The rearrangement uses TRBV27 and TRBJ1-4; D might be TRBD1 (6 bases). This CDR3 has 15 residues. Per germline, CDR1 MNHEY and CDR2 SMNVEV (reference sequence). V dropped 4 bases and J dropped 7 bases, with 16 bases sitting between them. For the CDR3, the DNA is TGTGCCAGCAGTTGGTTCGCGGGGGCGGGTGAAAAACTGTTTTTT. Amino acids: CASSWFAGAGEKLFF.

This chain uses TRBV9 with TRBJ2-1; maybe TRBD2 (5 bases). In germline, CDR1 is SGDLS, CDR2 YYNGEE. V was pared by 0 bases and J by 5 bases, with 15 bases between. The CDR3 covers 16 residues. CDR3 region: CASSVGPGKLDNEQFF. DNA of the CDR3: TGTGCCAGCAGCGTAGGGCCCGGGAAGCTAGACAATGAGCAGTTCTTC. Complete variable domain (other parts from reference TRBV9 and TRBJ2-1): DSGVTQTPKHLITATGQRVTLRCSPRSGDLSVYWYQQSLDQGLQFLIQYYNGEERAKGNILERFSAQQFPDLHSELNLSSLELGDSALYFCASSVGPGKLDNEQFFGPGTRLTVL.

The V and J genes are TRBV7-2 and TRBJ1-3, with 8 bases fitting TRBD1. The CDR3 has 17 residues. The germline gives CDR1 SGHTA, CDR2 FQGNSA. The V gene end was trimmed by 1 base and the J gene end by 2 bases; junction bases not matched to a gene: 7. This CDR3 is CASSLEVGRGPGNTIYF. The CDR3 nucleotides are TGTGCCAGCAGCTTAGAGGTGGGCAGGGGGCCTGGAAACACCATATATTTT. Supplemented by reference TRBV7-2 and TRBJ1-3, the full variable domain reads GAGVSQSPSNKVTEKGKDVELRCDPISGHTALYWYRQSLGQGLEFLIYFQGNSAPDKSGLPSDRFSAERTGGSVSTLTIQRTQQEDSAVYLCASSLEVGRGPGNTIYFGEGSWLTVV.

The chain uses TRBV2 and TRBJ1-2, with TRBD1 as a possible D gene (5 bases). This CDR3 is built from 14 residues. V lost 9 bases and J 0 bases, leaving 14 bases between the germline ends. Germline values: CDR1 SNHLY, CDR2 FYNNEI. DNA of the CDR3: TGTGCCAGAGCTAACAGGCACACTAACTATGGCTACACCTTC. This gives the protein CARANRHTNYGYTF. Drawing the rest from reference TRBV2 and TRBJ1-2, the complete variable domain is EPEVTQTPSHQVTQMGQEVILRCVPISNHLYFYWYRQILGQKVEFLVSFYNNEISEKSEIFDDQFSVERPDGSNFTLKIRSTKLEDSAMYFCARANRHTNYGYTFGSGTRLTVV.

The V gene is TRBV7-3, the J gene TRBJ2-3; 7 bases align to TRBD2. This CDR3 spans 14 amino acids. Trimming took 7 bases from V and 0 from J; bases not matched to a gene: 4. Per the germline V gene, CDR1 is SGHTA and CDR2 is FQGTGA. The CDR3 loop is CASKLAASTDTQYF. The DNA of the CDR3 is TGTGCCAGCAAGCTAGCGGCTAGCACAGATACGCAGTATTTT.

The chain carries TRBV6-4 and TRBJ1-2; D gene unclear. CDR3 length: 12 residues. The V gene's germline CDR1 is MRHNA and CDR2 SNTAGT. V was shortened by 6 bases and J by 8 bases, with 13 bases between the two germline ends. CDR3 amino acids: CASRGPAGGYTF. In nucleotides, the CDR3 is TGTGCCAGCAGAGGACCGGCGGGGGGCTACACCTTC.

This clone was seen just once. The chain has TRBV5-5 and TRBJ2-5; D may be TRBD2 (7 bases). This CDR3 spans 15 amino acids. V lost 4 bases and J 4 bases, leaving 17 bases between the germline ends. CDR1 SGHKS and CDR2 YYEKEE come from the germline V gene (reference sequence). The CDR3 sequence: CASSKTSRGGETQYF. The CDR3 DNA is TGTGCCAGCAGCAAGACTAGCCGAGGGGGAGAGACCCAGTACTTC.

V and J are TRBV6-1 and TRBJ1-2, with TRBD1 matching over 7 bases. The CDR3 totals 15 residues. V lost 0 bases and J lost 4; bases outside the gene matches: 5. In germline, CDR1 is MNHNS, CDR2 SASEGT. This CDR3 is CASSEALGQSYGYTF. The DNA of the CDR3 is TGTGCCAGCAGTGAAGCGCTGGGACAGAGCTATGGCTACACCTTC.